This TCR beta chain originates from a study of long-term antiretroviral therapy in people with HIV. Findings and caveats of the study: Controls had broader CDR3 length ranges than HIV repertoires did. Pre-ART clonal expansion yielded clones that dominated the repertoire at all time points.

Treated in the United States were all of the participants with HIV. A single count supports this clone. Its specificity is not known. immunoSEQ v3.0 was run at survey level. The assay was immunoSEQ multiplex PCR, and TCRdb's table has in-frame clones only and misses some. The table records tens of thousands of clones, around 95% of them present only once. Trimming shortened V by 3 bases and J by 0 bases, and 9 bases separated the two germline ends. Germline V CDR1 and CDR2: GTSNPN, SVGIG (reference sequence). The length of the CDR3 is 13 residues. Sequencing was performed on unsorted PBMCs, taken 5.3 years after starting antiretroviral therapy. The genes are TRBV30 and TRBJ2-7; D uncertain. This clonotype was obtained from a middle-aged man with HIV. CDR3: CAWRPKSSYEQYF. CDR3 DNA: TGTGCCTGGAGACCGAAGAGCTCCTACGAGCAGTACTTC. The whole variable domain, remainder taken from reference TRBV30 and TRBJ2-7, is SQTIHQWPATLVQPVGSPLSLECTVEGTSNPNLYWYRQAAGRGLQLLFYSVGIGQISSEVPQNLSASRPQDRQFILSSKKLLLSDSGFYLCAWRPKSSYEQYFGPGTRLTVT.